A selection of T cell receptor beta chains follows, all from one sample in a study of T cells after yellow fever vaccination. Via MiXCR, TCRdb re-called the 5' RACE reads, giving one row per CDR3 protein. The sample has 250,000 to 400,000 distinct CDR3 sequences, approximately 4.5% seen once; the top ten hold just under 20%. Here the sequenced sample was PBMCs, taken 15 days after the yellow fever booster vaccination. Receptors originate from a man aged 18 to 30 who received the YFV17D yellow fever vaccine. Each CDR3 is given without its conserved first and last residue. D genes are given only for firm matches.

CDR3 length	D gene	V gene	CDR3 protein
13	-	TRBV20-1	SAGRGHSSYNEQF
11	-	TRBV12-3/TRBV12-4	ASSFLGLETQY
13	-	TRBV7-3	ASSLNGHGTDTQY
14	-	TRBV4-1	ASSQAHPGATHEQF
13	-	TRBV6-5	ASRRVGPAHYEQY
11	-	TRBV7-9	ASQGQPPDTQY
11	-	TRBV12-3/TRBV12-4	ASNGAVANTQY
14	-	TRBV15	ATSRGQPEAGNTIY
13	-	TRBV27	ASSPGPSAKNIQY
11	-	TRBV5-6	ASSFPHSHTQY
11	-	TRBV12-3/TRBV12-4	ASVRGAGETQY
12	TRBD1	TRBV20-1	SARRDRGPSEQF
12	-	TRBV6-8	ASSLTMAEDEAF
12	TRBD1	TRBV7-2	ASSFGQGKNIQY
11	-	TRBV7-7	ASAPGATGELF
11	TRBD2	TRBV12-3/TRBV12-4	ASNSGGPYEQF
15	TRBD2	TRBV5-1	ASSGGLAGPSTDTQY